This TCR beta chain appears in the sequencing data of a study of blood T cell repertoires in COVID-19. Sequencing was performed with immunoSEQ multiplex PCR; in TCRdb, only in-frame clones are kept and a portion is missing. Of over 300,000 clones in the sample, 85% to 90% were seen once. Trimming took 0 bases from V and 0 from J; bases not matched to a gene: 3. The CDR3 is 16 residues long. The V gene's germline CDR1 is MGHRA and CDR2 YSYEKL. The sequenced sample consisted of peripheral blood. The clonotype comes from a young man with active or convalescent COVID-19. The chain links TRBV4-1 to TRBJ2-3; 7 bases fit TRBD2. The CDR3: CASSQELARSTDTQYF. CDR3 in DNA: TGCGCCAGCAGCCAAGAACTAGCGAGGAGCACAGATACGCAGTATTTT.